The rows below give T cell receptor beta chains drawn from one sample of a study of cytomegalovirus exposure and HLA in healthy donors. The table came from immunoSEQ multiplex PCR; TCRdb's copy has only in-frame clones and leaves some out. The table lists some 220,000 clones, 77% of them singletons. The sequencing sample was made of PBMCs. These receptors originate from a woman in her sixties in good health and CMV-seropositive. CDR3s include the opening cysteine and the closing phenylalanine or tryptophan. D genes are given only for firm matches. Some rows mark clone size as missing; the rest say once, few, many or name a class of expanded clone.

d_gene: -
abundance: -
v_gene: TRBV18
j_gene: TRBJ1-2
CDR3aa: CASSPPQGTYGYTF
CDR3nt: TGTGCCAGCTCACCACCGCAGGGCACCTATGGCTACACCTTC

d_gene: TRBD1
abundance: -
v_gene: TRBV19
j_gene: TRBJ1-6
CDR3aa: CASSDRGFTSPLHF
CDR3nt: TGTGCCAGTAGTGACAGGGGTTTTACTTCACCCCTCCACTTT

d_gene: -
abundance: -
v_gene: TRBV5-1
j_gene: TRBJ2-7
CDR3aa: CASSPAVGQGFYEQYF
CDR3nt: TGCGCCAGCAGCCCTGCTGTTGGGCAGGGGTTCTACGAGCAGTACTTC

d_gene: TRBD2
abundance: -
v_gene: TRBV4-1
j_gene: TRBJ2-3
CDR3aa: CATGGGGGWDTQYF
CDR3nt: TGCGCCACCGGTGGGGGCGGGGGGTGGGATACGCAGTATTTT

d_gene: -
abundance: -
v_gene: TRBV5-1
j_gene: TRBJ2-7
CDR3aa: CASSRATGNYEQYF
CDR3nt: TGCGCCAGCAGTAGAGCAACAGGAAACTACGAGCAGTACTTC

d_gene: -
abundance: -
v_gene: TRBV5-4
j_gene: TRBJ1-2
CDR3aa: CASSTSGGRRSYGYTF
CDR3nt: TGTGCCAGCAGTACCTCCGGCGGGCGGAGAAGCTATGGCTACACCTTC

d_gene: -
abundance: -
v_gene: TRBV6-5
j_gene: TRBJ1-1
CDR3aa: CASTPSGVNTEAFF
CDR3nt: TGTGCCAGCACTCCTTCAGGGGTGAACACTGAAGCTTTCTTT

d_gene: -
abundance: -
v_gene: TRBV5-1
j_gene: TRBJ2-3
CDR3aa: CASSLVATYTDTQYF
CDR3nt: TGCGCCAGCAGCTTGGTAGCAACTTACACAGATACGCAGTATTTT

d_gene: TRBD1
abundance: -
v_gene: TRBV5-1
j_gene: TRBJ2-1
CDR3aa: CASSHRGPLVGEQFF
CDR3nt: TGCGCCAGCAGCCACAGGGGTCCCCTCGTGGGTGAGCAGTTCTTC

d_gene: -
abundance: -
v_gene: TRBV7-9
j_gene: TRBJ1-1
CDR3aa: CSSSLAAAEAFF
CDR3nt: TGTTCCAGCAGCTTAGCGGCGGCTGAAGCTTTCTTT

d_gene: TRBD1
abundance: few
v_gene: TRBV28
j_gene: TRBJ1-1
CDR3aa: CASSPGGTGGMNTEAFF
CDR3nt: TGTGCCAGCAGTCCAGGGGGGACAGGGGGGATGAACACTGAAGCTTTCTTT

d_gene: -
abundance: -
v_gene: TRBV9
j_gene: TRBJ2-3
CDR3aa: CASSVRASYPDTQYF
CDR3nt: TGTGCCAGCAGCGTAAGGGCTAGCTACCCAGATACGCAGTATTTT

d_gene: TRBD1
abundance: once
v_gene: TRBV2
j_gene: TRBJ2-7
CDR3aa: CASSEGPGGESFEQYF
CDR3nt: TGTGCCAGCAGTGAAGGCCCAGGGGGCGAGTCATTCGAGCAGTACTTC

d_gene: -
abundance: few
v_gene: TRBV11-2
j_gene: TRBJ2-1
CDR3aa: CASSLDRDNEQFF
CDR3nt: TGTGCCAGCAGCTTAGATCGGGACAATGAGCAGTTCTTC

d_gene: -
abundance: few
v_gene: TRBV19
j_gene: TRBJ2-5
CDR3aa: CASSIDGSYQETQYF
CDR3nt: TGTGCCAGTAGTATAGACGGGAGTTACCAAGAGACCCAGTACTTC